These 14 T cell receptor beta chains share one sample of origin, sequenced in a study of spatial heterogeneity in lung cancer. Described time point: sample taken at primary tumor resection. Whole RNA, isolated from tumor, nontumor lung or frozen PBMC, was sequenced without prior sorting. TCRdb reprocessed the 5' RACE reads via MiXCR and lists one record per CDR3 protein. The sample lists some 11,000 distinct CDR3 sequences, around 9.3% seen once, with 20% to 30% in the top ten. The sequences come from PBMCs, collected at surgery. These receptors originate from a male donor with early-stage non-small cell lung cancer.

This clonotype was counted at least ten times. The CDR3 spells CASSLVLAGEQFF. Here the CDR3 DNA reads TGTGCCAGCAGCTTAGTACTCGCCGGTGAGCAGTTCTTC. The chain recombines TRBV7-8 with TRBJ2-1; D remains ambiguous. Trimming cost V 1 base and J 9 bases, with 10 bases left between them. CDR1 is SGHVS, CDR2 FQNEAQ, per germline. This CDR3 spans 13 amino acids.

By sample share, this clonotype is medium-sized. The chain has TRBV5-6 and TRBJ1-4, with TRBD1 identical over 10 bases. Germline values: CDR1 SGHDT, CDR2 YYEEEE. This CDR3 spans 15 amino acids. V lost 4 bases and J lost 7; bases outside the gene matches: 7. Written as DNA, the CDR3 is TGTGCCAGCAGCGACAGCGGACAGGGGGTTGAAAAACTGTTTTTT. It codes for CASSDSGQGVEKLFF.

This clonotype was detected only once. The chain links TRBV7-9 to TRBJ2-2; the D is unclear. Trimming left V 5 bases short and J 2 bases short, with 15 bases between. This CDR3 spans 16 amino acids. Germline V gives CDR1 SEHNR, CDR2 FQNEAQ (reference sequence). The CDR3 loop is CASSLNSRGNTGELFF. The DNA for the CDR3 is TGTGCCAGCAGCCTTAATAGCCGCGGTAACACCGGGGAGCTGTTTTTT.

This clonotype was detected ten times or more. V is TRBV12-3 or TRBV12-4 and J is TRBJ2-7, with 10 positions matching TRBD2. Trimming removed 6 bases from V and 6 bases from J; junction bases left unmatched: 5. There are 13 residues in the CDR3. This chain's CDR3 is CASRAGGLSEQYF. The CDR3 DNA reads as TGTGCCAGCAGAGCGGGGGGGCTCAGCGAGCAGTACTTC.

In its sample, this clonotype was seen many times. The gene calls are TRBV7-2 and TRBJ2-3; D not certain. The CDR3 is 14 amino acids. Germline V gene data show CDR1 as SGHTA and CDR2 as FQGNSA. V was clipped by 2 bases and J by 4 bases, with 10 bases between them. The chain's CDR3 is CASSLPVQSDTQYF. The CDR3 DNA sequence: TGTGCCAGCAGCTTACCGGTGCAGTCAGATACGCAGTATTTT.

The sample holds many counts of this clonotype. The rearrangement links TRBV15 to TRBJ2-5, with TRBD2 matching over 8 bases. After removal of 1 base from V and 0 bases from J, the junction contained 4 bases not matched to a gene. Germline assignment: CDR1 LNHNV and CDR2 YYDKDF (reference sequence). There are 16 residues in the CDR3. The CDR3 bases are TGTGCCACCAGCAGAGGTAGCGGGGTGTACCAAGAGACCCAGTACTTC. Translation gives CATSRGSGVYQETQYF. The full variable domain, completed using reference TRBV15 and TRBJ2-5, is DAMVIQNPRYQVTQFGKPVTLSCSQTLNHNVMYWYQQKSSQAPKLLFHYYDKDFNNEADTPDNFQSRRPNTSFCFLDIRSPGLGDTAMYLCATSRGSGVYQETQYFGPGTRLLVL.

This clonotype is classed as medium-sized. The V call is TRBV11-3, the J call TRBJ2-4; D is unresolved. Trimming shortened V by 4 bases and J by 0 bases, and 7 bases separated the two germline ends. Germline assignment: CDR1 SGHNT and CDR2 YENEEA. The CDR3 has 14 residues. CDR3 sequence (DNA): TGTGCCAGCAGCTCCGCTCGAGCCAAAAACATTCAGTACTTC. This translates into CASSSARAKNIQYF.

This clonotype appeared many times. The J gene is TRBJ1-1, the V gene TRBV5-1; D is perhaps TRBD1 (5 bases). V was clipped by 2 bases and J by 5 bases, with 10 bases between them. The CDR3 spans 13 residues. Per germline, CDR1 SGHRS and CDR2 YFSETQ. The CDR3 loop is CASSLTGKTEAFF. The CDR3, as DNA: TGCGCCAGCAGCTTAACAGGAAAAACTGAAGCTTTCTTT.

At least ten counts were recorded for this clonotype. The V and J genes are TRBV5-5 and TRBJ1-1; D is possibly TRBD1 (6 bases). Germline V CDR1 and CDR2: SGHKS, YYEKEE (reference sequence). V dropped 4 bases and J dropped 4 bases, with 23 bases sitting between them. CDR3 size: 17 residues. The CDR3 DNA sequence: TGTGCCAGCAGCCATCCCGGGGGGCCCATCGGTATCACTGAAGCTTTCTTT. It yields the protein CASSHPGGPIGITEAFF.

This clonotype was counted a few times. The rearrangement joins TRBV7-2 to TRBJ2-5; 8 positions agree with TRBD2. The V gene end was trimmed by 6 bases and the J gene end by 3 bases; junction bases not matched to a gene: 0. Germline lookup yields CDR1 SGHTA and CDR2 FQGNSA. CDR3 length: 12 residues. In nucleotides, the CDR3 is TGTGCCAGCAGTAGCGGGGAAGAGACCCAGTACTTC. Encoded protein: CASSSGEETQYF.

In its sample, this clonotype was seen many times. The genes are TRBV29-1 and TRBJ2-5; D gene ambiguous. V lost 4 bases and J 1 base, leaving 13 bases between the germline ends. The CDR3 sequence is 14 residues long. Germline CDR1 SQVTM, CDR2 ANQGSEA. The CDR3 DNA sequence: TGCAGCGTTGTAGGGATGCAGTTCCAAGAGACCCAGTACTTC. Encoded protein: CSVVGMQFQETQYF.

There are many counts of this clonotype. CDR3: CSARKGDRTTDTQYF. CDR3 sequence (DNA): TGCAGTGCTAGAAAAGGAGACAGAACCACAGATACGCAGTATTTT. The chain couples TRBV20-1 to TRBJ2-3; D might be TRBD1 (5 bases). CDR1 is DFQATT and CDR2 is SNEGSKA in the germline V gene (reference sequence). The CDR3 has 15 amino acids. V was shortened by 2 bases and J by 2 bases, with 14 bases between the two germline ends.

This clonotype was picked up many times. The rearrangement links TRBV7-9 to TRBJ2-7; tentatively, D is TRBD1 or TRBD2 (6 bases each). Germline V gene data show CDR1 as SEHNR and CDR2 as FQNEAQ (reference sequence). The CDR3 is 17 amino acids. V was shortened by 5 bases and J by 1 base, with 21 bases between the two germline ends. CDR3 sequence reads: CASSLRGQPEGSYEQYF. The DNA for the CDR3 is TGTGCCAGCAGCCTGAGAGGACAGCCGGAGGGGTCCTACGAGCAGTACTTC.

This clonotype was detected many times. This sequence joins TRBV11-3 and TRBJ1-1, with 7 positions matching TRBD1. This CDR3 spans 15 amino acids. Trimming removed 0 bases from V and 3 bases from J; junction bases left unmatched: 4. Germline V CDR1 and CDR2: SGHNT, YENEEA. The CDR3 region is CASSLETGRDTEAFF. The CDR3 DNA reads TGTGCCAGCAGCTTAGAGACAGGGCGGGACACTGAAGCTTTCTTT.